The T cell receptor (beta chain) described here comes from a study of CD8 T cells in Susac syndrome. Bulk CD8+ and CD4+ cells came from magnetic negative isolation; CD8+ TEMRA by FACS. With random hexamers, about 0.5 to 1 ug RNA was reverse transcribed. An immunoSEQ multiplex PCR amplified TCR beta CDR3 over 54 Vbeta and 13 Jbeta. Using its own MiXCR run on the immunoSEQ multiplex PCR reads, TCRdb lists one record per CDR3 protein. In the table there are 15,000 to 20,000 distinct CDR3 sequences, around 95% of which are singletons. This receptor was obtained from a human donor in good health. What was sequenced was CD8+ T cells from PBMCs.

The CDR3 bases are TGTGCCAGTAGTATAGGTACAGGGTTCCGGGAAGAGACCCAGTACTTC. It translates to CASSIGTGFREETQYF. This chain joins TRBV19 and TRBJ2-5, with D possibly being TRBD1 (6 bases). Germline V gene sequence: CDR1 LNHDA, CDR2 SQIVND (reference sequence). The CDR3 sequence is 16 residues long. Trimming stripped 1 base from V and 3 bases from J, with 15 bases between.